This T cell receptor beta chain was identified during a study of T-cell memory formation after mild COVID-19. TCRdb ran MiXCR on the 5' RACE reads and lists one entry per CDR3 protein. The data show a few hundred thousand distinct CDR3 sequences, over 20% seen once. Germline V gives CDR1 MGHRA, CDR2 YSYEKL. V gave up 1 base and J gave up 2 bases; unmatched junction bases: 8. The CDR3 has 17 amino acids. The study's findings and limits: Prior to infection, memory already included some responding clones, suggesting cross-reactive memory joined.

With regard to this clonotype: The antigen is undetermined.

The sequencing input was PBMCs or a T cell subset sorted from them (not recorded which). This sequence joins TRBV4-1 and TRBJ2-3, with 8 bases aligning to TRBD2. The receptor's source is an adult woman who had mild COVID-19 (a few samples of this study predate the infection). Cell type and time point are not known. CDR3: CASSQVDPSGPTDTQYF. CDR3 DNA: TGCGCCAGCAGCCAAGTAGATCCTAGCGGGCCCACAGATACGCAGTATTTT.